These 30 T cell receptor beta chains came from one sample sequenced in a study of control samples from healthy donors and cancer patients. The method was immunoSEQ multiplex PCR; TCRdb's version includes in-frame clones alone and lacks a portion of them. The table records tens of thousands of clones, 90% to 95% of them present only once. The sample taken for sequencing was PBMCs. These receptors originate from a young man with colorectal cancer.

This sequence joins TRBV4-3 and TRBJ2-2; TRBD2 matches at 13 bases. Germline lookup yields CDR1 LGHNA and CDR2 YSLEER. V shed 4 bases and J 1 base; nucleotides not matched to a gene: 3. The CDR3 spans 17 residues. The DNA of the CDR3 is TGCGCCAGCAGCCGACGGACTAGCGGGGGGAACACCGGGGAGCTGTTTTTT. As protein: CASSRRTSGGNTGELFF.

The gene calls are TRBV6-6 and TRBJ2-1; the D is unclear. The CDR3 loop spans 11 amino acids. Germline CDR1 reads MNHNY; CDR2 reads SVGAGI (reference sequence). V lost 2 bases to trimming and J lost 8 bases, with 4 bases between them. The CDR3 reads CASSYGYEQFF. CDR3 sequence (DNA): TGTGCCAGCAGTTACGGTTATGAGCAGTTCTTC.

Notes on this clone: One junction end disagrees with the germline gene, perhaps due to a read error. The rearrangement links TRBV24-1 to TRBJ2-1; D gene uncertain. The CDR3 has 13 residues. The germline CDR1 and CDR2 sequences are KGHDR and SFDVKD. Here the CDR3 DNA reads TGTGCCACCAGTGAGTCGTACGCGAATGGGCAGTTCTTC. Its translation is CATSESYANGQFF.

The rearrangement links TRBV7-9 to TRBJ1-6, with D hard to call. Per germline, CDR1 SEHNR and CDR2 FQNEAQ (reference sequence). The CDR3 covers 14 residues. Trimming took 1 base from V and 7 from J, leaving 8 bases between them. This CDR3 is CASSLGDLNSPLHF. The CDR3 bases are TGTGCCAGCAGCTTAGGTGATTTGAATTCACCCCTCCACTTT.

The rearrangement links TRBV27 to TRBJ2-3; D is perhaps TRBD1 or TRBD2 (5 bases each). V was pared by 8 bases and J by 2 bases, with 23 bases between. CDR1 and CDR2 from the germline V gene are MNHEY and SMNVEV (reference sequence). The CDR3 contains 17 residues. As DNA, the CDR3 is TGTGCCAGCGGGCTAATCTCCGGGACCCGGAACACAGATACGCAGTATTTT. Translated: CASGLISGTRNTDTQYF.

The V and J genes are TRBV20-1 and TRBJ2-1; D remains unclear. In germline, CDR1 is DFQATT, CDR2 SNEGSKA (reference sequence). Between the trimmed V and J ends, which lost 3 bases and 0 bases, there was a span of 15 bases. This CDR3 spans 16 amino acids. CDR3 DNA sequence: TGCAGTGCTAGTAGTTTTCAGGCCAGCTCCTACAATGAGCAGTTCTTC. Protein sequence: CSASSFQASSYNEQFF.

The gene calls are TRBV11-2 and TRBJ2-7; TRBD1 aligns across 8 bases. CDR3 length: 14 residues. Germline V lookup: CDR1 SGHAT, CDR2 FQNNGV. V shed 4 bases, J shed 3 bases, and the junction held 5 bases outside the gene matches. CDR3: CASSSKGQGYEQYF. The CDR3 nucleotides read TGTGCCAGCAGCTCTAAAGGACAGGGCTACGAGCAGTACTTC.

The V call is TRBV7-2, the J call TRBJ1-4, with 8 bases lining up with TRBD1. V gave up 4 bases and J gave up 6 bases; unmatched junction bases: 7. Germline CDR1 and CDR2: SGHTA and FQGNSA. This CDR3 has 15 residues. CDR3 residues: CASSSGGRGHEKLFF. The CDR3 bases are TGTGCCAGCAGCTCAGGGGGCAGGGGGCATGAAAAACTGTTTTTT.

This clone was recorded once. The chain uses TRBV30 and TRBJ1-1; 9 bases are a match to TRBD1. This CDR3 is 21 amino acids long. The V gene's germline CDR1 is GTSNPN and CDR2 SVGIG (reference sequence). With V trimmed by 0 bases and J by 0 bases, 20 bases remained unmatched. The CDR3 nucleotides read TGTGCCTGGAGTGTACCCCCTCGGGGGGGGACAGGGACCCTCTTGAACACTGAAGCTTTCTTT. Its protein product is CAWSVPPRGGTGTLLNTEAFF.

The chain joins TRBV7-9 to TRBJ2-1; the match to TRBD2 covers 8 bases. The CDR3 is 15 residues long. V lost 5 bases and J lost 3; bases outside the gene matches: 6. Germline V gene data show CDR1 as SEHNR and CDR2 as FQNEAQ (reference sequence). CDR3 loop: CASSPTGGDYNEQFF. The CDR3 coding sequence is TGTGCCAGCAGCCCGACGGGGGGGGACTACAATGAGCAGTTCTTC.

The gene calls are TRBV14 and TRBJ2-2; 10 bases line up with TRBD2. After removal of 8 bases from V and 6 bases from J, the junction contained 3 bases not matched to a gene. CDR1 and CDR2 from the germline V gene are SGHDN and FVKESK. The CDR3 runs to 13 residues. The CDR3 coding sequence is TGTGCCAGCCAGGGGACTAGCGCCGGGGAGCTGTTTTTT. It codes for CASQGTSAGELFF. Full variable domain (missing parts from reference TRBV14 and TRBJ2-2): EAGVTQFPSHSVIEKGQTVTLRCDPISGHDNLYWYRRVMGKEIKFLLHFVKESKQDESGMPNNRFLAERTGGTYSTLKVQPAELEDSGVYFCASQGTSAGELFFGEGSRLTVL.

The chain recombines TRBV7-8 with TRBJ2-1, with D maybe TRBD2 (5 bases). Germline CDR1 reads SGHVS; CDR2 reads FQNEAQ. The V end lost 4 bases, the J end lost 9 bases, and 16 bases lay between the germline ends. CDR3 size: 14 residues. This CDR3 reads CASSSGSLRGEQFF. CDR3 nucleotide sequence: TGTGCCAGCAGCTCGGGGTCTCTCCGGGGTGAGCAGTTCTTC. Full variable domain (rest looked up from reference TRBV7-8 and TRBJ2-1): GAGVSQSPRYKVAKRGQDVALRCDPISGHVSLFWYQQALGQGPEFLTYFQNEAQLDKSGLPSDRFFAERPEGSVSTLKIQRTQQEDSAVYLCASSSGSLRGEQFFGPGTRLTVL.

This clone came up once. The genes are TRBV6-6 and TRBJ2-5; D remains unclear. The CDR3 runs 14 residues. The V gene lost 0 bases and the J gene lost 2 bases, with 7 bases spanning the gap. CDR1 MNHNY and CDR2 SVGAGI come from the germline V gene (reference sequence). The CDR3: CASSYSGTQETQYF. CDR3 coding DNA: TGTGCCAGCAGTTACTCCGGCACACAAGAGACCCAGTACTTC.

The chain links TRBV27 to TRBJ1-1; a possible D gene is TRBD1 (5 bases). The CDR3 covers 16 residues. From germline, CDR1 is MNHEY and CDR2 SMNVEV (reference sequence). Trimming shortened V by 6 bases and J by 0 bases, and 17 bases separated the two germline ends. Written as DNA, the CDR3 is TGTGCCAGCAGCCGACCCCCAGGGCGGGTGAACACTGAAGCTTTCTTT. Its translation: CASSRPPGRVNTEAFF.

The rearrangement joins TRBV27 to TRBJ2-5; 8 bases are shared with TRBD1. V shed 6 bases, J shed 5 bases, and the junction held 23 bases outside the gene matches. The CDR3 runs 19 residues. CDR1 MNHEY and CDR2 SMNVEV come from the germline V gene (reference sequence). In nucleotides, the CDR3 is TGTGCCAGCAGCCTTTATGGGTTCACGACAGGGGAGAAACCTGAGACCCAGTACTTC. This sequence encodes CASSLYGFTTGEKPETQYF.

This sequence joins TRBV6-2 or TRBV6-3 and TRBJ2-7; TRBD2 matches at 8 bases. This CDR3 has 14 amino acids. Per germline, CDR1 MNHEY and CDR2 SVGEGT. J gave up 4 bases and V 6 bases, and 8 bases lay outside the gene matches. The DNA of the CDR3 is TGTGCCAGCAGCGTCGCGGGGGGCCAATACGAGCAGTACTTC. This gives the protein CASSVAGGQYEQYF.

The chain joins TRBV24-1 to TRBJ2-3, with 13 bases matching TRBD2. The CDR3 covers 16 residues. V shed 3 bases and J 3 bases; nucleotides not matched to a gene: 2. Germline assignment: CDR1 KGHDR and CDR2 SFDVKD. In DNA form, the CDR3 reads TGTGCCACCAGTGATGCGACTAGCGGGGGGACAGATACGCAGTATTTT. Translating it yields CATSDATSGGTDTQYF.

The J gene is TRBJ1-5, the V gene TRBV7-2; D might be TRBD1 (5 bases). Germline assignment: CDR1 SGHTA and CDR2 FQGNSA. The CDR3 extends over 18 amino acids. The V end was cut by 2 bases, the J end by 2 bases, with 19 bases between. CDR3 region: CASSLFAGLGMGNQPQHF. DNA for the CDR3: TGTGCCAGCAGCTTATTTGCGGGACTGGGGATGGGCAATCAGCCCCAGCATTTT.

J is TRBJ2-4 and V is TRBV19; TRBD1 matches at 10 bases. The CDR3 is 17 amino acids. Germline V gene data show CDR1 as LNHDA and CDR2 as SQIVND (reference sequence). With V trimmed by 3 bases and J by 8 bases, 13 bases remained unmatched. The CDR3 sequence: CASSMGSGWTGGDIQYF. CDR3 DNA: TGTGCCAGTAGTATGGGTTCCGGGTGGACAGGGGGAGACATTCAGTACTTC.

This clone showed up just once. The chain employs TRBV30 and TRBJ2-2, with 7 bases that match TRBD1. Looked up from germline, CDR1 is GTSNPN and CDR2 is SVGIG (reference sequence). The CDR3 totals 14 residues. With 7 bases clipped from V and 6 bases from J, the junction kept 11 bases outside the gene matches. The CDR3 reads CASRGGADPGELFF. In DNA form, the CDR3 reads TGTGCCTCAAGAGGGGGCGCCGATCCCGGGGAGCTGTTTTTT.

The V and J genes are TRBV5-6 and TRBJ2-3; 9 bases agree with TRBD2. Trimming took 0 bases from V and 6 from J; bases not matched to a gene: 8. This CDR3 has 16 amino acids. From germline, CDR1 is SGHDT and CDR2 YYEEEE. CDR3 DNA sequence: TGTGCCAGCAGCTTGGCCTGGAGCGGGGGGTCTGATACGCAGTATTTT. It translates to CASSLAWSGGSDTQYF. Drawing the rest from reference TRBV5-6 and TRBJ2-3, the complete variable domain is DAGVTQSPTHLIKTRGQQVTLRCSPKSGHDTVSWYQQALGQGPQFIFQYYEEEERQRGNFPDRFSGHQFPNYSSELNVNALLLGDSALYLCASSLAWSGGSDTQYFGPGTRLTVL.

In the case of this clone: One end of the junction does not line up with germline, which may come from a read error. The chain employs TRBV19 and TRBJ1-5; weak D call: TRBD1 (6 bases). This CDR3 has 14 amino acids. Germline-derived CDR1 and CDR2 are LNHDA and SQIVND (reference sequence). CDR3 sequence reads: CASSLDRINQPQHF. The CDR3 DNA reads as TGTGCCAGTAGTCTAGACAGGATCAATCAGCCCCAGCATTTT.

CDR3 amino acids: CASAQEGDYGYTF. CDR3 coding DNA: TGTGCCAGTGCCCAGGAGGGGGACTATGGCTACACCTTC. J is TRBJ1-2 and V is TRBV19; tentatively, D is TRBD1 (6 bases). CDR3 length: 13 amino acids. Germline V lookup: CDR1 LNHDA, CDR2 SQIVND (reference sequence). With 8 bases removed from V and 3 bases from J, the gap between germline ends came to 13 bases.

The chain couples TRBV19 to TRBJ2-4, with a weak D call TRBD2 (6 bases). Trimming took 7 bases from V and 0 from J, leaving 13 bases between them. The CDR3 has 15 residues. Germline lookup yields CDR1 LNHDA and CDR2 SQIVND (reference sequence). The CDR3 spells CASNRGGIAKNIQYF. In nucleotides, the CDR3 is TGTGCCAGTAATAGGGGAGGCATAGCCAAAAACATTCAGTACTTC.

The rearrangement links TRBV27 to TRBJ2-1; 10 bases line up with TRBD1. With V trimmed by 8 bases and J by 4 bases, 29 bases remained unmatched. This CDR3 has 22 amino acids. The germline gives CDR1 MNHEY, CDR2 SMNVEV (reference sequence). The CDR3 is CASGYKSSGQGSQTPLYNEQFF. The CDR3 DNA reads TGTGCCAGCGGATATAAGTCCTCGGGACAGGGGTCTCAAACACCCCTATACAATGAGCAGTTCTTC.

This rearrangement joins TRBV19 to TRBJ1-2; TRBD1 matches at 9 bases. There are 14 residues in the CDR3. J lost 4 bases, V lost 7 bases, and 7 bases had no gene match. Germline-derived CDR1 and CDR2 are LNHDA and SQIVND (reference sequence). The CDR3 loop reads CASIGTGISYGYTF. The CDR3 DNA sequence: TGTGCCAGTATTGGGACAGGGATTAGCTATGGCTACACCTTC.

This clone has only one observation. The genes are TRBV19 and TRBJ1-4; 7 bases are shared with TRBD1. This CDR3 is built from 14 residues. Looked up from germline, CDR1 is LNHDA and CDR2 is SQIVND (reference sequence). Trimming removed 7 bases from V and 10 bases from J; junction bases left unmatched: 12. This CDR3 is CASTFRVGGGKLFF. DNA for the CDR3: TGTGCCAGTACTTTTCGGGTAGGGGGCGGAAAACTGTTTTTT.

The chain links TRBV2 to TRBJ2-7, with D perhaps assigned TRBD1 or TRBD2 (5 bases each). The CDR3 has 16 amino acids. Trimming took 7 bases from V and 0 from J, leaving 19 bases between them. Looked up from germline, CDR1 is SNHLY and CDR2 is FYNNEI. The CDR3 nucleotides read TGTGCCAGCAACGAGAGAACCGGGACGATCTCCTACGAGCAGTACTTC. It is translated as CASNERTGTISYEQYF.

CDR3 sequence reads: CASSPDSGQYVTQYV. CDR3 sequence (DNA): TGTGCCAGCTCACCAGACTCGGGACAGTATGTTACGCAGTACGTC. V is TRBV18 and J is TRBJ2-7; 7 bases align to TRBD1. The CDR3 extends over 15 amino acids. Germline V gene lookup returns CDR1 KGHSH and CDR2 LQKENI. Trimming took 2 bases from V and 9 from J; bases not matched to a gene: 13.

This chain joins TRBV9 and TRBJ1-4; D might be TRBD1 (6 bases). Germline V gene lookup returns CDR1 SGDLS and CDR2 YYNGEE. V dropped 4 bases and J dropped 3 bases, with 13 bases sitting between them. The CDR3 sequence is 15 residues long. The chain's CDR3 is CASSPSGQSNEKLFF. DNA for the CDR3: TGTGCCAGCAGCCCCTCGGGACAATCTAATGAAAAACTGTTTTTT.